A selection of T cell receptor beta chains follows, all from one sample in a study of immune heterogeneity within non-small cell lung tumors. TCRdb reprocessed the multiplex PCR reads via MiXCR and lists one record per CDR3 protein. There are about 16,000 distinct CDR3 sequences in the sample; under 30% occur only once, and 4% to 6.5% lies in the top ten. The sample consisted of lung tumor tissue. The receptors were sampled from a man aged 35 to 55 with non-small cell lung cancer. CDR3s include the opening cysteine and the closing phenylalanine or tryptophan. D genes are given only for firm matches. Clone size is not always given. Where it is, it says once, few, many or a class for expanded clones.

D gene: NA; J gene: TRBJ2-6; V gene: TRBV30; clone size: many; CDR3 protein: CAWMGGSGANVLTF; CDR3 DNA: TGTGCCTGGATGGGTGGAAGTGGGGCCAACGTCCTGACTTTC
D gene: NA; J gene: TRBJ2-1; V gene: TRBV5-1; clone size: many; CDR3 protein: CASSPGLNSEKAYNEQFF; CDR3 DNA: TGCGCCAGCAGCCCCGGTCTTAATAGCGAGAAAGCATACAATGAGCAGTTCTTC
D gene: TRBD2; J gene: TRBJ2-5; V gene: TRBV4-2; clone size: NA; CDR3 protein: CASSPGLAGNRETQYF; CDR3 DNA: TGTGCCAGCAGCCCGGGACTAGCGGGAAACCGAGAGACCCAGTACTTC
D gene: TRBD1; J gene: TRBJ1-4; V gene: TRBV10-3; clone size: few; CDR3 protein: CAISEGTVNEKLFF; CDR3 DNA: TGTGCCATCAGTGAAGGGACAGTTAATGAAAAACTGTTTTTT
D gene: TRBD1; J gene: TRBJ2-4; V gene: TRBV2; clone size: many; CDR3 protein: CASHRRDRGPLAKNIQYF; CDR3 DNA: TGTGCCAGTCACCGCCGGGACAGGGGGCCTCTAGCCAAAAACATTCAGTACTTC
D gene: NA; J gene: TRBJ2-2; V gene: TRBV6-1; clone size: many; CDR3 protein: CASGRENTGELFF; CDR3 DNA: TGTGCCAGCGGACGGGAGAACACCGGGGAGCTGTTTTTT
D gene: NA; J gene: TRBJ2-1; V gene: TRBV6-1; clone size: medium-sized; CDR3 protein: CASTNPRGNTDEQFF; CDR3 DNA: TGTGCCAGCACCAACCCCAGGGGCAATACCGATGAGCAGTTCTTC
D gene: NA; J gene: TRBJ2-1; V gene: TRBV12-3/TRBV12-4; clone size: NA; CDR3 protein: CASGNNEQFF; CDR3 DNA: TGTGCCAGCGGAAACAATGAGCAGTTCTTC
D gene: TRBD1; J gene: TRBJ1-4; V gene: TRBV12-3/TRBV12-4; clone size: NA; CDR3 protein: CASSDRAGEKLLF; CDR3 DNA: TGTGCCAGCTCGGACAGGGCAGGGGAAAAACTGCTTTTT
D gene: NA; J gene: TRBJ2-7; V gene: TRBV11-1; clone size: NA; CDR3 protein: CASSLASAGRYEQYF; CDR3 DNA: TGTGCCAGCAGCTTAGCATCGGCAGGGCGATACGAGCAGTACTTC
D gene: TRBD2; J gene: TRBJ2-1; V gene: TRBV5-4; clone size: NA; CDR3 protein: CASSSGLAGGRNEQFF; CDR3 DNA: TGTGCCAGCAGCTCCGGACTAGCGGGAGGGCGTAATGAGCAGTTCTTC
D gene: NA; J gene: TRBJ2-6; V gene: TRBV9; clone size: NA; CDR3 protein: CASSGRFGTGANVLTF; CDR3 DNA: TGTGCCAGCAGCGGCCGGTTTGGGACTGGGGCCAACGTCCTGACTTTC
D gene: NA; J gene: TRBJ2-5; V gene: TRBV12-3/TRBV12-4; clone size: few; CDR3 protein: CASSFGGAPQETQYF; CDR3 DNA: TGTGCCAGCAGTTTTGGGGGAGCCCCCCAAGAGACCCAGTACTTC
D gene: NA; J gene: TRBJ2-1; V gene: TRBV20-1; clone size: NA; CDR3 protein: CSARWGRWGNEQFF; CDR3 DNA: TGCAGTGCTAGGTGGGGGAGGTGGGGCAATGAGCAGTTCTTC
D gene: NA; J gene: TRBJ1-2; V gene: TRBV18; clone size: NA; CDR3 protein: CASSPRFGGELSGYTF; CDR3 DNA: TGTGCCAGCTCACCACGTTTTGGGGGAGAATTGAGTGGCTACACCTTC
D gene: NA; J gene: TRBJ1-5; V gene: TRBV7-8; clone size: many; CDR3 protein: CASKLGGSNQPQHF; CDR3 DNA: TGTGCCAGCAAATTGGGCGGTAGCAATCAGCCCCAGCATTTT
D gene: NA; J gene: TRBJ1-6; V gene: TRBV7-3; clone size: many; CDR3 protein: CASSETNGSPLHF; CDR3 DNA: TGTGCCAGCAGCGAGACGAATGGGTCACCCCTCCACTTT
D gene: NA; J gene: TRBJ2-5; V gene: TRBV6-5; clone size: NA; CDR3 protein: CASSYSVLETQYF; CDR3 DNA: TGTGCCAGCAGTTACTCTGTGCTTGAGACCCAGTACTTC
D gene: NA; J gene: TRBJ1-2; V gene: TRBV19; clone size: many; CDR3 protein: CASSMVDEWVYGYTF; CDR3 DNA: TGTGCCAGTAGTATGGTTGACGAATGGGTCTATGGCTACACCTTC
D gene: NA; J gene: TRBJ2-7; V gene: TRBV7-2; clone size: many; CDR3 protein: CASSSDYTYEQYF; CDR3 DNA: TGTGCCAGCAGCTCGGACTACACCTACGAGCAGTACTTC
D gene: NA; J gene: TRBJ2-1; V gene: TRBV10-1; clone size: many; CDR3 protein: CASSERGPNDEQFF; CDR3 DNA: TGCGCCAGCAGTGAGAGGGGCCCCAACGATGAGCAGTTCTTC
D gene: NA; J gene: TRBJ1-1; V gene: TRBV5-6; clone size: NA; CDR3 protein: CASSGQWGWDTEAFF; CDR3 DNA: TGTGCCAGCAGCGGACAGTGGGGTTGGGACACTGAAGCTTTCTTT
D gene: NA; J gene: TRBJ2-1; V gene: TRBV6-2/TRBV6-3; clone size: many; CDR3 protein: CASETRWDFQFF; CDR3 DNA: TGTGCCAGCGAAACTCGGTGGGACTTCCAGTTCTTC
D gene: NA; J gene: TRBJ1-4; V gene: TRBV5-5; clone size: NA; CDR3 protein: CASSPGHRETNEKLFF; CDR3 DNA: TGTGCCAGCAGCCCGGGTCACAGGGAAACTAATGAAAAACTGTTTTTT
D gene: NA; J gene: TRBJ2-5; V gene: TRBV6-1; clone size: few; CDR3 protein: CASRRQFISETQYF; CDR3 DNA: TGTGCCAGCCGGAGACAGTTTATTTCAGAGACCCAGTACTTC
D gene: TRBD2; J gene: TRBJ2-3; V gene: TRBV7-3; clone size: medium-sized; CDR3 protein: CASSKSGRAGDTQYF; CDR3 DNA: TGTGCCAGCAGCAAAAGCGGGAGGGCCGGGGATACGCAGTATTTT
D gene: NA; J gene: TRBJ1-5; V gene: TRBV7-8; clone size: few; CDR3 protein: CASSPGADNQPQHF; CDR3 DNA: TGTGCCAGCAGCCCCGGGGCAGACAATCAGCCCCAGCATTTT
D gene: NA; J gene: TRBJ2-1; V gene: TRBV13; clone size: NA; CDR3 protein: CASSPREKDEQFF; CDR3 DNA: TGTGCCAGCAGCCCCCGGGAAAAGGACGAGCAGTTCTTC
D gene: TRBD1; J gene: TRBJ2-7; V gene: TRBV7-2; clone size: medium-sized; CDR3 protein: CASSPGTGGYEQYF; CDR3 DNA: TGTGCCAGCAGCCCCGGGACAGGGGGCTACGAGCAGTACTTC
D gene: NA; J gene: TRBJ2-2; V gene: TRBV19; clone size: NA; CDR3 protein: CASSLTRNAGELFF; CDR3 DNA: TGTGCCAGTAGTTTGACTAGGAACGCCGGGGAGCTGTTTTTT
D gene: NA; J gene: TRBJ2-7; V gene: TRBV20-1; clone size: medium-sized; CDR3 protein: CSAREGTNEQYF; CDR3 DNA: TGCAGTGCTAGAGAGGGGACAAACGAGCAGTACTTC
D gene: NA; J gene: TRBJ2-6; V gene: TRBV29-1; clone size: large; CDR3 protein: CSALDIGANVLTF; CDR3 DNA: TGCAGCGCTCTTGACATAGGGGCCAACGTCCTGACTTTC
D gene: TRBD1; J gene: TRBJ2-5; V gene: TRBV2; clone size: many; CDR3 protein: CASGQGETQYF; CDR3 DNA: TGTGCCAGCGGACAGGGTGAGACCCAGTACTTC
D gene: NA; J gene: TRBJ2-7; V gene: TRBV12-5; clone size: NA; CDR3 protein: CASGLQGIEWDEQYF; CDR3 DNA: TGTGCTAGTGGCCTCCAAGGGATAGAATGGGACGAGCAGTACTTC
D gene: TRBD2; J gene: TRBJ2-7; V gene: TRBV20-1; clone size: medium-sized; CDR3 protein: CSAREGTSGYEQYF; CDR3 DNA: TGCAGTGCTAGAGAAGGGACTAGCGGCTACGAGCAGTACTTC
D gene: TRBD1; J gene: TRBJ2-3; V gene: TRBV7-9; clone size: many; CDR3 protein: CASSFPGQGASDTQYF; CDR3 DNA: TGTGCCAGCAGCTTTCCAGGACAGGGGGCTTCGGATACGCAGTATTTT
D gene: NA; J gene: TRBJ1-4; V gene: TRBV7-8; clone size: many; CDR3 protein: CASSSPVGLGEKLFF; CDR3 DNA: TGTGCCAGCAGCTCCCCCGTGGGGCTAGGGGAGAAACTGTTTTTT
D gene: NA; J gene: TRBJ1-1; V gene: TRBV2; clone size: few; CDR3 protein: CASRPRGGLNTEAFF; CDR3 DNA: TGTGCCAGCAGGCCCCGGGGGGGCCTGAACACTGAAGCTTTCTTT
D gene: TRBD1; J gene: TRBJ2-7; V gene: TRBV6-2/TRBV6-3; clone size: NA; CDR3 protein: CASSYSKGAAYEQYF; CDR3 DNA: TGTGCCAGCAGTTACTCGAAGGGGGCAGCCTACGAGCAGTACTTC
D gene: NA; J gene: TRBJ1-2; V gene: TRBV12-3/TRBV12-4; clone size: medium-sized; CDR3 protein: CASSFAQGSSGYTF; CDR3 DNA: TGTGCCAGCAGTTTTGCCCAGGGAAGCAGCGGCTACACCTTC
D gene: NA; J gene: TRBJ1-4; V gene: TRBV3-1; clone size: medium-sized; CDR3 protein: CASSRGRMEKLFF; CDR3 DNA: TGTGCCAGCAGCCGAGGGCGCATGGAAAAACTGTTTTTT
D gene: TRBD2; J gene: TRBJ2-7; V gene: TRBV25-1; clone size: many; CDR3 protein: CASTTGTSSGEQYF; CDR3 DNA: TGTGCCAGCACTACCGGGACTAGTTCGGGGGAGCAGTACTTC
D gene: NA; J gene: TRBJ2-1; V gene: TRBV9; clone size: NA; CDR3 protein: CASSDQQGGSSYNEQFF; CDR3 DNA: TGTGCCAGCAGCGACCAACAGGGGGGGAGCTCCTACAATGAGCAGTTCTTC
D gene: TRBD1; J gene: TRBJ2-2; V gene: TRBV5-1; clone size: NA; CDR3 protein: CASSLAGTANTGELFF; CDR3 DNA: TGCGCCAGCAGCTTGGCCGGGACAGCGAACACCGGGGAGCTGTTTTTT
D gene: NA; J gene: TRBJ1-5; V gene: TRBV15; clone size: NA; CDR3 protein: CATSRDGSQNQHF; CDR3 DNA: TGTGCCACCAGCAGAGATGGTTCTCAGAACCAGCATTTT
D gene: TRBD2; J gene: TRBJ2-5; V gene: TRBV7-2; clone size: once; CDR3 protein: CASSLSKGGVETQYF; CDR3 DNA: TGTGCCAGCAGCTTATCCAAGGGAGGGGTAGAGACCCAGTACTTC